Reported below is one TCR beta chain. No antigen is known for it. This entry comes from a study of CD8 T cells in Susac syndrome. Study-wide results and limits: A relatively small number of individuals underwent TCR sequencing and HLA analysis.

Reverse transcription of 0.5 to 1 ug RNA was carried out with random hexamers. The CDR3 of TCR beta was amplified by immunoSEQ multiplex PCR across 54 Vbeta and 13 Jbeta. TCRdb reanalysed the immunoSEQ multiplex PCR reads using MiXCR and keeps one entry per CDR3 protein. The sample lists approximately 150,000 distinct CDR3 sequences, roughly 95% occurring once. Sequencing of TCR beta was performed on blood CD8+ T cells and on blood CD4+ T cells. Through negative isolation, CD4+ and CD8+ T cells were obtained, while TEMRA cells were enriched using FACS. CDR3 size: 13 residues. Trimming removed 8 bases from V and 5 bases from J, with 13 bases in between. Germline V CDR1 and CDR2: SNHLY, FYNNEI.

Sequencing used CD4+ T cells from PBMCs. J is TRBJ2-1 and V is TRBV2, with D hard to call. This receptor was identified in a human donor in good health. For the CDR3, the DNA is TGTGCCAGCCTAGAACGCACCCACAATGAGCAGTTCTTC. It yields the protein CASLERTHNEQFF.